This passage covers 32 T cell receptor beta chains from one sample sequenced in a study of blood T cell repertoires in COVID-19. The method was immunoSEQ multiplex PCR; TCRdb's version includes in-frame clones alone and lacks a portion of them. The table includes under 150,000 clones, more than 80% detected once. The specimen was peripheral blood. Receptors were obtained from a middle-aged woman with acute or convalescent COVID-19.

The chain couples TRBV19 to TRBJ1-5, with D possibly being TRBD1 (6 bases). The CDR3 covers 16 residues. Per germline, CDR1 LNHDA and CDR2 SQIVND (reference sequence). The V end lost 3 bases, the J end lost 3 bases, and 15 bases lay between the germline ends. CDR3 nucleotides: TGTGCCAGTAGTATGGGCAGGGGACGGGACAATCAGCCCCAGCATTTT. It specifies CASSMGRGRDNQPQHF.

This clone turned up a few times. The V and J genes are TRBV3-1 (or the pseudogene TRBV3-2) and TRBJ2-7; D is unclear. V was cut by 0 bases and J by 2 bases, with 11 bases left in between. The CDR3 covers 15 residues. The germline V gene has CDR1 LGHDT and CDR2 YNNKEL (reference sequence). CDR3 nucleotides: TGTGCCAGCAGCCAAGAAGTCACGAGCGCCTACGAGCAGTACTTC. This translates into CASSQEVTSAYEQYF.

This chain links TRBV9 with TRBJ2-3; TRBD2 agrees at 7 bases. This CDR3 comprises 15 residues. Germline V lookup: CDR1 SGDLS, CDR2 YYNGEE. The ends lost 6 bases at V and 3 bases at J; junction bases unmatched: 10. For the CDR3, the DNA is TGTGCCAGCACGAAGACTAGCTATGGGACAGATACGCAGTATTTT. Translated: CASTKTSYGTDTQYF.

In DNA, the CDR3 is TGTGCCAGTAGTAACTCACAGGGGGCGTACGATTCACCCCTCCACTTT. Its protein product is CASSNSQGAYDSPLHF. The genes are TRBV19 and TRBJ1-6; 9 positions match TRBD1. Looked up from germline, CDR1 is LNHDA and CDR2 is SQIVND (reference sequence). The V and J ends lost 4 bases and 8 bases, in that order; junction bases with no gene match: 9. The CDR3 contains 16 residues.

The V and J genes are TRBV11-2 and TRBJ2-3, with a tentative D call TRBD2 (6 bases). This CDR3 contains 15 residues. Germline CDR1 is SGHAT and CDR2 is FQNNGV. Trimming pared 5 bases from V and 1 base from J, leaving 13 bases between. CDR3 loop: CASSPGGYRTDTQYF. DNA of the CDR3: TGTGCCAGCAGCCCTGGGGGGTACCGCACAGATACGCAGTATTTT. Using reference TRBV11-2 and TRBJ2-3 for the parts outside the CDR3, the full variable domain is EAGVAQSPRYKIIEKRQSVAFWCNPISGHATLYWYQQILGQGPKLLIQFQNNGVVDDSQLPKDRFSAERLKGVDSTLKIQPAKLEDSAVYLCASSPGGYRTDTQYFGPGTRLTVL.

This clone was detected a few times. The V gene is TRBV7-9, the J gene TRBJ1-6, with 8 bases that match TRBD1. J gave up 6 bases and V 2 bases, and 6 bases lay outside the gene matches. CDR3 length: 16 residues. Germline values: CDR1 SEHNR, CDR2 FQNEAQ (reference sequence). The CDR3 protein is CASSLLAGGTNSPLHF. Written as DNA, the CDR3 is TGTGCCAGCAGCTTACTGGCAGGGGGCACTAATTCACCCCTCCACTTT.

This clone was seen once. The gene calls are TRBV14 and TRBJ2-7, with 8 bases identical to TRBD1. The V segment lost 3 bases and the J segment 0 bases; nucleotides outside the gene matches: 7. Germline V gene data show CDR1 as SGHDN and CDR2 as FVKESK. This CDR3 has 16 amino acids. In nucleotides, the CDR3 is TGTGCCAGCAGCCAGTTCGCCCAGGGGGCCTCCTACGAGCAGTACTTC. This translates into CASSQFAQGASYEQYF.

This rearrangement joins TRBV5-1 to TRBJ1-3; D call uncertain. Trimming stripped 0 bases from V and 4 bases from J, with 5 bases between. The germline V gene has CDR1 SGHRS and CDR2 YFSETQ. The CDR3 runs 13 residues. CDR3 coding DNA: TGCGCCAGCAGCTTGGACACGGGAAACACCATATATTTT. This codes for CASSLDTGNTIYF.

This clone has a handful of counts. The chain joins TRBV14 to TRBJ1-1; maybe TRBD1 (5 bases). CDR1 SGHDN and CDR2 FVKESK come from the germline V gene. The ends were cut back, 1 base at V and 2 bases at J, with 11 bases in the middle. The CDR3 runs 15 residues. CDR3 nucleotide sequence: TGTGCCAGCAGCCAAGGGGGACTCTTTAACACTGAAGCTTTCTTT. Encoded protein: CASSQGGLFNTEAFF.

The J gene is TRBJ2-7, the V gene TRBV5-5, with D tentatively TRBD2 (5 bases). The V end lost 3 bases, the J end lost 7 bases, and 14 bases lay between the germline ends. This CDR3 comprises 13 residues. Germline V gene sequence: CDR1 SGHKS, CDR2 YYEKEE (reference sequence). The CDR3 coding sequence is TGTGCCAGCAGCTACCAAATGCCGGGGGAGCAGTACTTC. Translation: CASSYQMPGEQYF.

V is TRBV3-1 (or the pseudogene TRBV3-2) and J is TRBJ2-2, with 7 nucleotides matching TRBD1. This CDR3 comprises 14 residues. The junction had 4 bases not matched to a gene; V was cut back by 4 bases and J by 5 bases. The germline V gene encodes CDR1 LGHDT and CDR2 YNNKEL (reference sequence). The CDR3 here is CASSPLTGTGELFF. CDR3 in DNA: TGTGCCAGCAGCCCGCTGACAGGGACCGGGGAGCTGTTTTTT.

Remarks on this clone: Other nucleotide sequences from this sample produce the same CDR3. CDR3 nucleotides: TGTGCCAGCAGCGCGGGGCAGGGGGCGAATTCACCCCTCCACTTT. It specifies CASSAGQGANSPLHF. The V gene is TRBV9, the J gene TRBJ1-6; 8 nucleotides agree with TRBD1. CDR1 is SGDLS, CDR2 YYNGEE, per germline. The CDR3 is 15 amino acids. J gave up 7 bases and V 3 bases, and 6 bases lay outside the gene matches.

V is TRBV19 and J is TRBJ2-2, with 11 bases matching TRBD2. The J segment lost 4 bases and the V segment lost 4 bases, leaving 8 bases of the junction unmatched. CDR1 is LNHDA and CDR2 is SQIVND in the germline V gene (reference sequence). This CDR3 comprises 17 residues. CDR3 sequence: CASSTASGGRVTGELFF. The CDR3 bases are TGTGCCAGTAGTACGGCTAGCGGGGGGAGAGTCACCGGGGAGCTGTTTTTT.

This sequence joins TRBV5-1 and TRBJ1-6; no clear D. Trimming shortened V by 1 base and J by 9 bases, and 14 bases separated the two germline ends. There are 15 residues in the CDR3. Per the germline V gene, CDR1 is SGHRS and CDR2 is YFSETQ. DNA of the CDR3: TGCGCCAGCAGCTTGATTGTCAGCGCGGGTTCACCCCTCCACTTT. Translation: CASSLIVSAGSPLHF.

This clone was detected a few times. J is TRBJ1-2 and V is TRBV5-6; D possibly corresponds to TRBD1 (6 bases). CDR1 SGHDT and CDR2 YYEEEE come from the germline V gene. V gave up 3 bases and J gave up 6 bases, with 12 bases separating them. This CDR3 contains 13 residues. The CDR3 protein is CASSWERQDGYTF. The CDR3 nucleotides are TGTGCCAGCAGCTGGGAAAGACAGGATGGCTACACCTTC.

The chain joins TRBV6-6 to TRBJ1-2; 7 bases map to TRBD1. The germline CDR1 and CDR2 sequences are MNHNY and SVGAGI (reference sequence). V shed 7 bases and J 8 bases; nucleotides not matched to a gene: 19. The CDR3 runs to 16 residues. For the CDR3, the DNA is TGTGCCAGCACTAAACGGGACAGAAAAGCTATGGAAGGCTACACCTTC. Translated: CASTKRDRKAMEGYTF.

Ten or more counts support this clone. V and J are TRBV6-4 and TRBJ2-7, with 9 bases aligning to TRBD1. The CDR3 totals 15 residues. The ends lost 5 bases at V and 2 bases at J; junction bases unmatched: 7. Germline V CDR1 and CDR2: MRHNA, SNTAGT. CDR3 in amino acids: CASSYQTGGTYEQYF. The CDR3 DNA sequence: TGTGCCAGCAGTTACCAGACAGGGGGAACCTACGAGCAGTACTTC.

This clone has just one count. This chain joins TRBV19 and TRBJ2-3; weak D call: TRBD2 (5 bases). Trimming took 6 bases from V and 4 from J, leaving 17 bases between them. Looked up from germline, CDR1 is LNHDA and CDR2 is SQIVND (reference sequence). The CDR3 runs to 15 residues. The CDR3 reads CASSWSGTLSDTQYF. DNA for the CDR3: TGTGCCAGTAGCTGGAGCGGTACTTTGTCAGATACGCAGTATTTT. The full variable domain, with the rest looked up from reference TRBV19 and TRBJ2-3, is DGGITQSPKYLFRKEGQNVTLSCEQNLNHDAMYWYRQDPGQGLRLIYYSQIVNDFQKGDIAEGYSVSREKKESFPLTVTSAQKNPTAFYLCASSWSGTLSDTQYFGPGTRLTVL.

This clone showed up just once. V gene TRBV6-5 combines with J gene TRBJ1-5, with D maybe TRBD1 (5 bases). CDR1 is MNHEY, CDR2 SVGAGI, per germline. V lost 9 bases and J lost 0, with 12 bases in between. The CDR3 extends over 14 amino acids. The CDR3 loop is CASSRDYSNQPQHF. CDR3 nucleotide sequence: TGTGCCAGTTCCAGGGATTATAGCAATCAGCCCCAGCATTTT.

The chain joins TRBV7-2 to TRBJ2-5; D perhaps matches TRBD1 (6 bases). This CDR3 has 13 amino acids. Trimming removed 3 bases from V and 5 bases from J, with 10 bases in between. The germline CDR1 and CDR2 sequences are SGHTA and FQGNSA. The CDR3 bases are TGTGCCAGCAGCTTGGGGGCTGGGGAGACCCAGTACTTC. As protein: CASSLGAGETQYF.

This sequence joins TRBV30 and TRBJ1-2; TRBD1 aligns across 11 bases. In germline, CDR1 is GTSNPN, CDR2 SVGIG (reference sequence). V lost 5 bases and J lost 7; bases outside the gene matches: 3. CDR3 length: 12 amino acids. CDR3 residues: CAWGQGAGGYTF. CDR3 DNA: TGTGCCTGGGGACAGGGGGCGGGTGGCTACACCTTC.

The CDR3 bases are TGTGCCAGCAGGGGGCAAGTAAGCAATCAGCCCCAGCATTTT. Encoded protein: CASRGQVSNQPQHF. The J gene is TRBJ1-5, the V gene TRBV6-5; possibly TRBD1 for D (5 bases). Between the trimmed V and J ends, which lost 6 bases and 1 base, there was a span of 10 bases. Per the germline V gene, CDR1 is MNHEY and CDR2 is SVGAGI. CDR3 length: 14 residues.

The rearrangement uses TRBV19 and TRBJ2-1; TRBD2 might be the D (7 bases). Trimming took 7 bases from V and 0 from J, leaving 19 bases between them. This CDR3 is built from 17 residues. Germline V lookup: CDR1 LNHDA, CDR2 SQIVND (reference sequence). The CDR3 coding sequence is TGTGCCAGTACCCCACGTATGGGGGGGGCCTCCTACAATGAGCAGTTCTTC. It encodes CASTPRMGGASYNEQFF.

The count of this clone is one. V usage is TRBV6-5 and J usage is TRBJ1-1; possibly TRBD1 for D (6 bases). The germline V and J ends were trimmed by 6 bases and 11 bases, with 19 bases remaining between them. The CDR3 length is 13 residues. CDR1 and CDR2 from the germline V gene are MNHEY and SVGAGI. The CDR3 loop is CASSRGQKGLAFF. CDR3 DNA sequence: TGTGCCAGCAGCCGCGGACAGAAAGGGTTGGCTTTCTTT.

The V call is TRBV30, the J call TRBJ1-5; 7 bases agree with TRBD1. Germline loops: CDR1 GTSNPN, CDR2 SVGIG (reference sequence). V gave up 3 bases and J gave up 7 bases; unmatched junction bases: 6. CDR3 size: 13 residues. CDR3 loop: CAWSRQGGQPQHF. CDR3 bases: TGTGCCTGGAGCCGACAGGGTGGACAGCCCCAGCATTTT.

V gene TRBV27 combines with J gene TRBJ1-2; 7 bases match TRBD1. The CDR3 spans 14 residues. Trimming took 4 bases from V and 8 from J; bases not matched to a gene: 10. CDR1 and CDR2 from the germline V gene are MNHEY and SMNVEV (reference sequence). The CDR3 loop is CASSSSPDRAGYTF. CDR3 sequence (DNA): TGTGCCAGCAGTTCCTCACCCGACAGGGCCGGCTACACCTTC.

CDR3 protein: CASSRLDRVGANTGELFF. CDR3 sequence (DNA): TGTGCCAGCAGCAGATTGGACAGGGTAGGCGCGAACACCGGGGAGCTGTTTTTT. V gene TRBV9 combines with J gene TRBJ2-2; 8 bases are shared with TRBD1. The CDR3 is 18 amino acids. The J segment lost 0 bases and the V segment lost 4 bases, leaving 11 bases of the junction unmatched. Per the germline V gene, CDR1 is SGDLS and CDR2 is YYNGEE.

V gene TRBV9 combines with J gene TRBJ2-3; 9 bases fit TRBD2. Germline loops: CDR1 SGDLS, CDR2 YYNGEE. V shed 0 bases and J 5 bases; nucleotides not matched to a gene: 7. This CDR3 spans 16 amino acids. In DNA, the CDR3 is TGTGCCAGCAGCGTAGATCTAGCGGGGTTGGAAGATACGCAGTATTTT. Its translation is CASSVDLAGLEDTQYF.

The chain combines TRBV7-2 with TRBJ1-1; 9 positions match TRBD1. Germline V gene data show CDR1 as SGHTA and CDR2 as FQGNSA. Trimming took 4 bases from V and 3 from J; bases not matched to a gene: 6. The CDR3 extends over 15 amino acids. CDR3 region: CASSWGQGGHTEAFF. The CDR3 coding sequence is TGTGCCAGCAGCTGGGGACAGGGTGGTCACACTGAAGCTTTCTTT. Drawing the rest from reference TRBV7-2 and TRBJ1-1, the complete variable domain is GAGVSQSPSNKVTEKGKDVELRCDPISGHTALYWYRQSLGQGLEFLIYFQGNSAPDKSGLPSDRFSAERTGGSVSTLTIQRTQQEDSAVYLCASSWGQGGHTEAFFGQGTRLTVV.

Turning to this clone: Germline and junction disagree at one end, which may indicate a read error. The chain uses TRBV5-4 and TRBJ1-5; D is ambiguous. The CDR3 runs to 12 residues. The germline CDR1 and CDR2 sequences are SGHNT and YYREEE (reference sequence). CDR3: CASSFPNQPQHF. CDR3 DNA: TGTGCCAGCAGCTTTCCCAATCAACCCCAGCATTTT. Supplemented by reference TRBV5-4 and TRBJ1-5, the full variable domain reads ETGVTQSPTHLIKTRGQQVTLRCSSQSGHNTVSWYQQALGQGPQFIFQYYREEENGRGNFPPRFSGLQFPNYSSELNVNALELDDSALYLCASSFPNQPQHFGDGTRLSIL.

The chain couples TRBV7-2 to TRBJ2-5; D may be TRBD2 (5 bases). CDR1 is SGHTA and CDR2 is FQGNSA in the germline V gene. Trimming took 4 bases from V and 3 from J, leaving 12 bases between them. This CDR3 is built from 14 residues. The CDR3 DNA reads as TGTGCCAGCAGCTATCTAGCTTTGAAAGAGACCCAGTACTTC. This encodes CASSYLALKETQYF.

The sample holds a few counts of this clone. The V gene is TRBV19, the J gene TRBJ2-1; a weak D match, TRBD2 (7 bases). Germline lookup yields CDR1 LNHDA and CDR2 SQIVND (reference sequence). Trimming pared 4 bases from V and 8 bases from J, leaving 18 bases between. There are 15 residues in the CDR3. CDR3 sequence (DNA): TGTGCCAGTAGTACCGCGGGGGCCGGAATAGATGAGCAGTTCTTC. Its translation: CASSTAGAGIDEQFF.